These 28 T cell receptor beta chains were sequenced from one sample in a study of Ad26.COV2.S vaccination and SARS-CoV-2 variants. TCRdb keeps only in-frame clones here, not all; method: immunoSEQ multiplex PCR. Here the sample spans hundreds of thousands of clones, over 75% being singletons. The treatment was: roughly 20 received Ad26.COV2.S at low or high dose, single or two shots; about five received placebo; per-sample allocation not given. Vaccine and placebo recipients were sampled on day 63 after the first injection. The input for sequencing was peripheral blood, taken in a trial of Ad26.COV2.S vaccine versus placebo. These receptor sequences come from a person aged 18 to 59 who received the Ad26.COV2.S COVID-19 vaccine or a placebo.

The chain has TRBV5-4 and TRBJ2-7; 12 bases align to TRBD2. The CDR3 consists of 15 residues. Germline V gene data show CDR1 as SGHNT and CDR2 as YYREEE (reference sequence). After removal of 0 bases from V and 7 bases from J, the junction contained 5 bases not matched to a gene. DNA of the CDR3: TGTGCCAGCAGCTTGGCCCCGACTAGCGGGGGTGAGCAGTACTTC. It codes for CASSLAPTSGGEQYF.

The J gene is TRBJ2-2, the V gene TRBV15; possibly TRBD1 for D (5 bases). In germline, CDR1 is LNHNV, CDR2 YYDKDF (reference sequence). Trimming took off 0 bases at V and 7 bases at J, with 24 bases between the two ends. The CDR3 runs 19 residues. The CDR3 sequence: CATSRDRPREGVISGELFF. The CDR3 DNA is TGTGCCACCAGCAGAGATCGGCCCAGGGAAGGCGTAATAAGCGGGGAGCTGTTTTTT.

This chain uses TRBV19 with TRBJ2-5, with TRBD1 identical over 10 bases. This CDR3 has 16 residues. The trim removed 6 bases at V and 5 bases at J, leaving 12 bases unmatched. Germline values: CDR1 LNHDA, CDR2 SQIVND (reference sequence). The CDR3 nucleotides read TGTGCCAGTAGCCTTTCTACCGGGACAGGGGATGAGACCCAGTACTTC. Amino acid sequence: CASSLSTGTGDETQYF.

The CDR3 DNA reads TGTGCCAGCAGGGCCGGGACCTCATCAGGCTATGGCTACACCTTC. As protein: CASRAGTSSGYGYTF. The chain couples TRBV7-2 to TRBJ1-2, with a weak D call TRBD1 (5 bases). This CDR3 is built from 15 residues. V lost 6 bases, J lost 4 bases, and 18 bases lay in between. Germline-derived CDR1 and CDR2 are SGHTA and FQGNSA.

The chain is built from TRBV24-1 and TRBJ1-5; possibly TRBD1 for D (6 bases). This CDR3 has 14 residues. The V gene lost 3 bases and the J gene lost 6 bases, with 11 bases spanning the gap. The germline V gene encodes CDR1 KGHDR and CDR2 SFDVKD. CDR3 sequence: CATSDRTGFQPQHF. The CDR3 coding sequence is TGTGCCACCAGTGATCGCACAGGGTTTCAGCCCCAGCATTTT.

The chain employs TRBV28 and TRBJ1-2; weak D call: TRBD1 (6 bases). The germline CDR1 and CDR2 sequences are MDHEN and SYDVKM. V lost 4 bases to trimming and J lost 4 bases, with 22 bases between them. This CDR3 is 17 amino acids long. CDR3 DNA: TGTGCCAGCAGTTCCCGGGTTGACAGGACACGACCCTATGGCTACACCTTC. This codes for CASSSRVDRTRPYGYTF.

The gene calls are TRBV6-5 and TRBJ1-1; D is uncertain. CDR1 and CDR2 (germline): MNHEY, SVGAGI. The CDR3 consists of 15 residues. The ends were cut back, 0 bases at V and 4 bases at J, with 12 bases in the middle. The CDR3 bases are TGTGCCAGCAGTTACTCGTGGGTGGGCAGCACTGAAGCTTTCTTT. Residues: CASSYSWVGSTEAFF.

The chain links TRBV18 to TRBJ2-5, with D perhaps TRBD1 or TRBD2 (5 bases each). The germline V and J ends were trimmed by 3 bases and 2 bases, with 7 bases remaining between them. In germline, CDR1 is KGHSH, CDR2 LQKENI. The CDR3 is 13 amino acids. DNA for the CDR3: TGTGCCAGCTCACCCTGGGGGCAAGAGACCCAGTACTTC. This gives the protein CASSPWGQETQYF.

V usage is TRBV30 and J usage is TRBJ1-4; D is undetermined. CDR1 is GTSNPN and CDR2 is SVGIG in the germline V gene (reference sequence). The CDR3 has 12 residues. V was pared by 0 bases and J by 8 bases, with 7 bases between. CDR3 bases: TGTGCCTGGAGTGTAGGATCGGAAAAACTGTTTTTT. Its protein is CAWSVGSEKLFF.

Written as DNA, the CDR3 is TGCAGTGCCAAGGAAAGGTACGAGCAGTACTTC. Translated: CSAKERYEQYF. V gene TRBV20-1 combines with J gene TRBJ2-7; D unresolved. The ends were cut back, 6 bases at V and 4 bases at J, with 10 bases in the middle. CDR3 size: 11 residues. Germline CDR1 reads DFQATT; CDR2 reads SNEGSKA (reference sequence).

The V and J genes are TRBV11-2 and TRBJ1-1, with D maybe TRBD1 (5 bases). Germline V gene lookup returns CDR1 SGHAT and CDR2 FQNNGV. With 5 bases removed from V and 1 base from J, the gap between germline ends came to 14 bases. The CDR3 contains 15 residues. The CDR3, as DNA: TGTGCCAGCAGCGGTCAGGGTCAGTCGAACACTGAAGCTTTCTTT. Amino acids: CASSGQGQSNTEAFF. The full variable domain, rest sourced from reference TRBV11-2 and TRBJ1-1, is EAGVAQSPRYKIIEKRQSVAFWCNPISGHATLYWYQQILGQGPKLLIQFQNNGVVDDSQLPKDRFSAERLKGVDSTLKIQPAKLEDSAVYLCASSGQGQSNTEAFFGQGTRLTVV.

The CDR3 reads CASGGSGSYEQYF. CDR3 nucleotide sequence: TGTGCCAGTGGGGGATCAGGTTCCTACGAGCAGTACTTC. The chain carries TRBV19 and TRBJ2-7; possibly TRBD1 or TRBD2 for D (5 bases each). V was trimmed by 8 bases and J by 1 base, leaving 12 bases between them. Germline V gives CDR1 LNHDA, CDR2 SQIVND (reference sequence). CDR3 length equals 13 residues.

This chain connects TRBV29-1 to TRBJ2-1; TRBD2 aligns across 10 bases. The V gene's germline CDR1 is SQVTM and CDR2 ANQGSEA. The J segment lost 8 bases and the V segment lost 8 bases, leaving 21 bases of the junction unmatched. The CDR3 runs 17 residues. CDR3 DNA: TGCAGCTCCCTAGGGACTAGCGTGAAGGTAGGAAGAGATGAGCAGTTCTTC. Protein sequence: CSSLGTSVKVGRDEQFF.

This clone was counted a single time. This chain uses TRBV24-1 with TRBJ2-1, with 8 bases identical to TRBD2. Looked up from germline, CDR1 is KGHDR and CDR2 is SFDVKD. CDR3 size: 15 residues. V shed 7 bases and J 6 bases; nucleotides not matched to a gene: 10. CDR3 amino acids: CATSLSGRDPNEQFF. The CDR3 DNA follows: TGTGCCACCAGCCTAAGCGGGAGAGATCCCAATGAGCAGTTCTTC.

This clone showed up just once. The chain employs TRBV29-1 and TRBJ2-7; 11 bases are a match to TRBD2. The trim removed 6 bases at V and 5 bases at J, leaving 3 bases unmatched. CDR3 length: 12 residues. Germline V gene data show CDR1 as SQVTM and CDR2 as ANQGSEA. This CDR3 is CSVGTSGHEQYF. The CDR3, as DNA: TGCAGCGTGGGGACTAGCGGCCACGAGCAGTACTTC.

V usage is TRBV27 and J usage is TRBJ1-5, with 7 bases matching TRBD1. The germline gives CDR1 MNHEY, CDR2 SMNVEV (reference sequence). The CDR3 has 15 residues. The V segment lost 0 bases and the J segment 7 bases; nucleotides outside the gene matches: 6. CDR3 coding DNA: TGTGCCAGCAGTTTATCGACAGGGAATGCGCAGCCCCAGCATTTT. It yields the protein CASSLSTGNAQPQHF.

J is TRBJ2-1 and V is TRBV24-1; D gene uncertain. V lost 4 bases to trimming and J lost 5 bases, with 8 bases between them. CDR3 length: 13 residues. Germline V gives CDR1 KGHDR, CDR2 SFDVKD. The CDR3 DNA follows: TGTGCCACCAGTGACCTTAACAACAATGAGCAGTTCTTC. Translated, it gives CATSDLNNNEQFF.

CDR3 DNA sequence: TGTGCCAGCAGCTTGGGACTAGCGGGGAGCACAGATACGCAGTATTTT. Residues: CASSLGLAGSTDTQYF. V gene TRBV7-2 combines with J gene TRBJ2-3, with TRBD2 matching 13 bases. This CDR3 is 16 amino acids long. Germline V gives CDR1 SGHTA, CDR2 FQGNSA. The V gene end was trimmed by 3 bases and the J gene end by 0 bases; junction bases not matched to a gene: 0.

The gene calls are TRBV6-5 and TRBJ1-3; D is unresolved. CDR1 is MNHEY, CDR2 SVGAGI, per germline. Trimming removed 3 bases at V and 0 bases at J, with 12 bases between. The CDR3 has 16 amino acids. The CDR3 here is CASSYDSRSSGNTIYF. In DNA form, the CDR3 reads TGTGCCAGCAGTTATGACTCCCGGAGCTCTGGAAACACCATATATTTT.

DNA of the CDR3: TGTGCCAGCAGCCAAGTCGGAGACAGCGGCTACACCTTC. Protein product: CASSQVGDSGYTF. V and J are TRBV4-2 and TRBJ1-2; a weak D match, TRBD1 (5 bases). V was trimmed by 1 base and J by 8 bases, leaving 11 bases between them. Per the germline V gene, CDR1 is LGHNA and CDR2 is YNFKEQ. This CDR3 comprises 13 residues.

This chain links TRBV18 with TRBJ2-7; a possible D gene is TRBD2 (5 bases). CDR1 KGHSH and CDR2 LQKENI come from the germline V gene. Trimming took 2 bases from V and 5 from J, leaving 16 bases between them. The CDR3 has 15 amino acids. The CDR3 here is CASSPDYEKAHEQYF. CDR3 sequence (DNA): TGTGCCAGCTCACCAGACTACGAGAAGGCTCACGAGCAGTACTTC.

The chain recombines TRBV15 with TRBJ2-3, with TRBD2 identical over 13 bases. There are 16 residues in the CDR3. Trimming at V came to 0 bases and at J to 6 bases, leaving 3 bases not matched to a gene. From germline, CDR1 is LNHNV and CDR2 YYDKDF (reference sequence). The DNA of the CDR3 is TGTGCCACCAGCAGAGACGGACTAGCGGGGGCGGATACGCAGTATTTT. This encodes CATSRDGLAGADTQYF.

On this clone: An end of the junction differs from the germline gene, which may be a read error. The CDR3 DNA reads TGTGCCAGCTCACCGACAGGGAATCCCTCCGACGAGCAGTACTTC. It yields the protein CASSPTGNPSDEQYF. This sequence joins TRBV18 and TRBJ2-7; 7 nucleotides agree with TRBD1. Looked up from germline, CDR1 is KGHSH and CDR2 is LQKENI. CDR3 length: 15 amino acids.

This rearrangement joins TRBV18 to TRBJ1-3, with D tentatively TRBD1 (6 bases). Germline V gene data show CDR1 as KGHSH and CDR2 as LQKENI. The CDR3 runs to 15 residues. V lost 6 bases and J lost 1, with 13 bases in between. CDR3 residues: CASSERQASGNTIYF. DNA for the CDR3: TGTGCCAGCTCGGAAAGACAGGCTTCTGGAAACACCATATATTTT.

The chain is built from TRBV27 and TRBJ1-6; 11 nucleotides line up with TRBD1. The germline V gene encodes CDR1 MNHEY and CDR2 SMNVEV (reference sequence). CDR3 length: 18 amino acids. The J segment lost 9 bases and the V segment lost 2 bases, leaving 12 bases of the junction unmatched. CDR3 bases: TGTGCCAGCAGTTTAGCCCCCCGGACAGGGGGCCTAGGTTCACCCCTCCACTTT. This gives the protein CASSLAPRTGGLGSPLHF.

The chain couples TRBV7-8 to TRBJ2-3; the match to TRBD2 covers 10 bases. The ends lost 5 bases at V and 0 bases at J; junction bases unmatched: 14. CDR3 length: 19 residues. Looked up from germline, CDR1 is SGHVS and CDR2 is FQNEAQ. The CDR3: CASSRTDLAGVGSTDTQYF. The CDR3, as DNA: TGTGCCAGCAGCCGCACGGATCTAGCGGGAGTGGGGAGCACAGATACGCAGTATTTT.

The chain recombines TRBV6-2 or TRBV6-3 with TRBJ2-7, with D uncertain. V dropped 6 bases and J dropped 0 bases, with 15 bases sitting between them. Germline loops: CDR1 MNHEY, CDR2 SVGEGT. The CDR3 sequence is 15 residues long. The CDR3 DNA reads TGTGCCAGCAGCCCGTCCTTATCACTCTCCTACGAGCAGTACTTC. This sequence encodes CASSPSLSLSYEQYF.

This chain connects TRBV7-9 to TRBJ1-3; D not certain. This CDR3 is 14 amino acids long. Trimming cost V 4 bases and J 0 bases, with 7 bases left between them. The germline gives CDR1 SEHNR, CDR2 FQNEAQ (reference sequence). DNA of the CDR3: TGTGCCAGCAGCTCTGGTAGCTCTGGAAACACCATATATTTT. Amino acids: CASSSGSSGNTIYF.